Below are 7 T cell receptor beta chains sequenced from a single sample in a study of blood T cell repertoires in COVID-19. Only in-frame clones appear in the TCRdb table, and some are missing; sequencing was by immunoSEQ multiplex PCR. The sample records 120,000 or so clones, about 80% being singletons. Sequenced sample: peripheral blood. These receptors were obtained from a woman at least 80 years old with active or convalescent COVID-19.

The V call is TRBV24-1, the J call TRBJ1-2; D remains ambiguous. The length of the CDR3 is 11 residues. From germline, CDR1 is KGHDR and CDR2 SFDVKD. The V gene lost 9 bases and the J gene lost 7 bases, with 11 bases spanning the gap. The CDR3 loop reads CATGFRGGYTF. The CDR3 DNA is TGTGCCACCGGGTTTCGGGGTGGCTACACCTTC.

Comments on this clone: The junction shows a germline mismatch at one end, possibly a read error. This chain links TRBV5-1 with TRBJ1-2; D remains unclear. The CDR3 spans 13 residues. In germline, CDR1 is SGHRS, CDR2 YFSETQ. CDR3 loop: CASSLGSNHGYTF. For the CDR3, the DNA is TGCGCCAGCAGCTTGGGGAGTAACCATGGCTACACCTTC. The full variable domain, with the rest looked up from reference TRBV5-1 and TRBJ1-2, is KAGVTQTPRYLIKTRGQQVTLSCSPISGHRSVSWYQQTPGQGLQFLFEYFSETQRNKGNFPGRFSGRQFSNSRSEMNVSTLELGDSALYLCASSLGSNHGYTFGSGTRLTVV.

The chain recombines TRBV28 with TRBJ1-4; 9 bases match TRBD1. The CDR3 consists of 15 residues. CDR1 MDHEN and CDR2 SYDVKM come from the germline V gene. V lost 6 bases and J lost 4; bases outside the gene matches: 6. CDR3 protein: CASRWTGVGNEKLFF. In nucleotides, the CDR3 is TGTGCCAGCAGGTGGACAGGGGTTGGTAATGAAAAACTGTTTTTT.

The chain employs TRBV5-1 and TRBJ2-1; TRBD2 is a possible D gene (6 bases). V lost 3 bases, J lost 7 bases, and 14 bases lay in between. Germline-derived CDR1 and CDR2 are SGHRS and YFSETQ. The CDR3 has 14 residues. CDR3 residues: CASSSGLPNNEQFF. In nucleotides, the CDR3 is TGCGCCAGCAGCTCGGGACTCCCGAATAATGAGCAGTTCTTC.

This chain connects TRBV7-2 to TRBJ2-3; TRBD2 agrees at 10 bases. Per germline, CDR1 SGHTA and CDR2 FQGNSA. The CDR3 totals 16 residues. The J segment lost 4 bases and the V segment lost 4 bases, leaving 8 bases of the junction unmatched. The CDR3 nucleotides are TGTGCCAGCAGCTCCAATCTAGCGGGAGACTCAGATACGCAGTATTTT. Its protein product is CASSSNLAGDSDTQYF.

J is TRBJ2-1 and V is TRBV6-1; tentatively, D is TRBD2 (6 bases). Trimming shortened V by 3 bases and J by 7 bases, and 13 bases separated the two germline ends. Germline CDR1 is MNHNS and CDR2 is SASEGT. This CDR3 has 14 amino acids. The CDR3 spells CASSETPSGNEQFF. CDR3 DNA sequence: TGTGCCAGCAGTGAGACCCCGAGCGGGAATGAGCAGTTCTTC.

V usage is TRBV6-5 and J usage is TRBJ1-6; D is unclear. The V end lost 6 bases, the J end lost 7 bases, and 10 bases lay between the germline ends. Germline CDR1 and CDR2: MNHEY and SVGAGI. This CDR3 region has 13 residues. In DNA form, the CDR3 reads TGTGCCAGCAGCGACACTTCGAATTCACCCCTCCACTTT. It encodes CASSDTSNSPLHF.